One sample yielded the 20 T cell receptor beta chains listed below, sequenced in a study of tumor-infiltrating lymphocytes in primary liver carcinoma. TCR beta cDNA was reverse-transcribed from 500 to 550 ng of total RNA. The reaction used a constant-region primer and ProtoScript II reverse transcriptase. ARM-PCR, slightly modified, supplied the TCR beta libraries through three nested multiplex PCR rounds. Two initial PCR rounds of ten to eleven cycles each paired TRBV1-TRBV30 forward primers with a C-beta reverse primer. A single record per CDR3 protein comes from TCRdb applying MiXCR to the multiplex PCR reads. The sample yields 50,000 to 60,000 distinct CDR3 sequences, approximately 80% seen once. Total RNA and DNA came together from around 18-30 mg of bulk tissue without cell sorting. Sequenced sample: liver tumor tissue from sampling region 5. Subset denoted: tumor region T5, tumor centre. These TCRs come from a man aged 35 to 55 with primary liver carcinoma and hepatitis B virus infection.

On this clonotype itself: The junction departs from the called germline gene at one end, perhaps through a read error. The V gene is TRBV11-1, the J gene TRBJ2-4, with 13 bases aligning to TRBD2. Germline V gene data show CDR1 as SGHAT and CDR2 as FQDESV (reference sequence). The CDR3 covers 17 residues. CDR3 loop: CASSFPGTSGTENIQYF. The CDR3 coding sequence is TGTGCTAGCAGCTTCCCTGGGACTAGCGGGACCGAAAACATTCAGTACTTC.

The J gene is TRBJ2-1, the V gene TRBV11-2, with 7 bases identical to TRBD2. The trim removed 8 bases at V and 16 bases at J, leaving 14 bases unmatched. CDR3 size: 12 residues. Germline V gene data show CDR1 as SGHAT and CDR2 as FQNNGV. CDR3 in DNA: TGTGCCAGCCGCGGGAGCTGGGATGAGTATTTCTTC. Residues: CASRGSWDEYFF.

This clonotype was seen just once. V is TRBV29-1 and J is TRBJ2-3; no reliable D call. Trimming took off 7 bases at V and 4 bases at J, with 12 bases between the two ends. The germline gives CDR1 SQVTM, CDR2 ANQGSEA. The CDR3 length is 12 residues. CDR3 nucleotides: TGCAGCGGGTGGTGGTGCGCAGATACGCAGTATTTT. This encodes CSGWWCADTQYF.

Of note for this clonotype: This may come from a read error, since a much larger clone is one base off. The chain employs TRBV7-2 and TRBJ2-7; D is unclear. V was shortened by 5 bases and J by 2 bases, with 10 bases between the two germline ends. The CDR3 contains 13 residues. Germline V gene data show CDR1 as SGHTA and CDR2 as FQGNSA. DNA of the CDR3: TGTGCCAGCAGCCGGTACAAGACCTACGAGCAGTACTTC. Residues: CASSRYKTYEQYF.

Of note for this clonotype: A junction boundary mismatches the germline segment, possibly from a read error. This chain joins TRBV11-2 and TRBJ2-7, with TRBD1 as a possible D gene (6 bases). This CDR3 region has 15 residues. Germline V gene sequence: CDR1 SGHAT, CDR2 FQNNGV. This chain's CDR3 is CASSLDYRVSYEQYF. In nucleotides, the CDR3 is TGTGCCAGCAGCTTAGATTACAGGGTCTCCTATGAGCAGTACTTT.

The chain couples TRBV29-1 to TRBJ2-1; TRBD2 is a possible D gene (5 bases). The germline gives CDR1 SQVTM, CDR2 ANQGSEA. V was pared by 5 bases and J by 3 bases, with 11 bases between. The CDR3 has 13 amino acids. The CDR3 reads CSVLATLYNEQFF. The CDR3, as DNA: TGCAGCGTTTTAGCGACACTCTACAATGAGCAGTTCTTC.

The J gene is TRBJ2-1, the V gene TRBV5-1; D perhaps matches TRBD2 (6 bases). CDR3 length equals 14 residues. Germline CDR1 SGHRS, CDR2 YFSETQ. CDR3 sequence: CDNSTRTTYNEQFF. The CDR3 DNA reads TGCGACAACAGCACCAGGACTACCTACAATGAGCAGTTCTTC.

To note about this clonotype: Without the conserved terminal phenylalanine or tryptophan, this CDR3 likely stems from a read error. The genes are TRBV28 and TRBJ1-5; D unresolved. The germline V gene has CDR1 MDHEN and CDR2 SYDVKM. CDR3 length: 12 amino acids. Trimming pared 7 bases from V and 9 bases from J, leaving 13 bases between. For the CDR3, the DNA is TGTGCCAGCACAGCTCCCATGGGGCCCCAGCATTCT. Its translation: CASTAPMGPQHS.

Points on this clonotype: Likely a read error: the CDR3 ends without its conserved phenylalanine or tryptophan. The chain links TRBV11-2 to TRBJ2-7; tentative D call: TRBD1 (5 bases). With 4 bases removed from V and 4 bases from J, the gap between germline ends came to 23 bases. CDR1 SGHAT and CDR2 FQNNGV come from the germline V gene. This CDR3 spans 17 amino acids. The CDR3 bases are TGTGCCAGCAGCTCTCTTGGGGCTCCCTCCACCCCTTACGAGCAGTACTCA. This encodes CASSSLGAPSTPYEQYS.

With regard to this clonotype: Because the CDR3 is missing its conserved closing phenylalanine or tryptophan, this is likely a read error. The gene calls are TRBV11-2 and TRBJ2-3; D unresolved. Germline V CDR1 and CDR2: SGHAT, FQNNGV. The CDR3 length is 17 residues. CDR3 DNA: TGTGCCAGCAGCTTATTCGCGGTCGACGTCAGCACGGATACGCAGTATTCT. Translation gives CASSLFAVDVSTDTQYS.

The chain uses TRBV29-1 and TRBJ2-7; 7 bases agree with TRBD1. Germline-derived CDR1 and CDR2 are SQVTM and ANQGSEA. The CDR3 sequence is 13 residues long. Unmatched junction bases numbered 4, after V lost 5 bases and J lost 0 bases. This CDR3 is CSVLTGYSYEQYF. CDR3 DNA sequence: TGCAGCGTTCTGACAGGGTACTCCTACGAGCAGTACTTC.

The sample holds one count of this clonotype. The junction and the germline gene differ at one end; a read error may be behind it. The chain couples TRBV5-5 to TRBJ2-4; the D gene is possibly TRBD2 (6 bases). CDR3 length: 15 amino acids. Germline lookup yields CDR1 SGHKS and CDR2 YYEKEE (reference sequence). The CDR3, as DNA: TGTGCCGGCAGCTTGGGAGGTATAGCCAAGAACATTCAGTACTTC. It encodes CAGSLGGIAKNIQYF.

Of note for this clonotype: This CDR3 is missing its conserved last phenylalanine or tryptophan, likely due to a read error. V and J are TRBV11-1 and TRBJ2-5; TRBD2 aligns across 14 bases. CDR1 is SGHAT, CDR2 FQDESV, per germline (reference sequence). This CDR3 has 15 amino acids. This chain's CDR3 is CASTLAGLAGESQYL. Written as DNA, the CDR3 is TGTGCCAGCACCCTCGCGGGACTAGCGGGAGAGAGCCAGTACCTC.

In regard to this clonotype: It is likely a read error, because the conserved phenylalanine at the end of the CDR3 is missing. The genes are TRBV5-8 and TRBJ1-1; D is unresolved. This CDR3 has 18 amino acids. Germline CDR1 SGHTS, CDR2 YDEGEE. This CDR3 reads CASSSSDTLRGSNTEAFI. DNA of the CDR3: TGTGCCAGCAGCTCCTCAGACACCCTGAGAGGTTCGAACACTGAGGCTTTCATT.

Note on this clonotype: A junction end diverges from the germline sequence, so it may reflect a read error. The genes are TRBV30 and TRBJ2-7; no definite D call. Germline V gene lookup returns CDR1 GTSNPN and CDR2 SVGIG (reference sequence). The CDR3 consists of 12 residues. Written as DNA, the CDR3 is TGTGTCTGGAATAGGGAACCAGACGAGCGGTACTTC. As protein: CVWNREPDERYF. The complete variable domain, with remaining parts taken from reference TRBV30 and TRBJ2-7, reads SQTIHQWPATLVQPVGSPLSLECTVEGTSNPNLYWYRQAAGRGLQLLFYSVGIGQISSEVPQNLSASRPQDRQFILSSKKLLLSDSGFYLCVWNREPDERYFGPGTRLTVT.

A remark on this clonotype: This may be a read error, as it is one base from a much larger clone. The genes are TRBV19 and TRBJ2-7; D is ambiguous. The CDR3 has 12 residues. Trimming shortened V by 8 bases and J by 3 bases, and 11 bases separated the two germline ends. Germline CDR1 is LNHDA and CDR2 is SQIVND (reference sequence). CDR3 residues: CASCSSLYEQYF. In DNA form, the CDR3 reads TGTGCCAGTTGTTCTTCACTCTACGAGCAGTACTTC. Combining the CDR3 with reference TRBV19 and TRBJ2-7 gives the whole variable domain DGGITQSPKYLFRKEGQNVTLSCEQNLNHDAMYWYRQDPGQGLRLIYYSQIVNDFQKGDIAEGYSVSREKKESFPLTVTSAQKNPTAFYLCASCSSLYEQYFGPGTRLTVT.

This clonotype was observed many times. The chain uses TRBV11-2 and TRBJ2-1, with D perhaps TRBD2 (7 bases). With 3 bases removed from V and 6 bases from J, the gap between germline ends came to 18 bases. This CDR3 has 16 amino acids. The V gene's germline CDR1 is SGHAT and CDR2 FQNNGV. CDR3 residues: CASSFGGGGRFNEQFF. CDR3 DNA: TGTGCCAGCAGCTTTGGGGGAGGGGGGCGCTTCAATGAGCAGTTCTTC.

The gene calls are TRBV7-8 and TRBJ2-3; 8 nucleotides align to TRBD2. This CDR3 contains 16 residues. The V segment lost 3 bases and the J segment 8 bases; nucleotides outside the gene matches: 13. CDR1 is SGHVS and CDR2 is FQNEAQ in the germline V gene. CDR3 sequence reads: CASSFPGTSGGSTQYF. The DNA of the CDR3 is TGTGCCAGCAGCTTCCCCGGGACTAGTGGGGGGAGTACGCAGTATTTT.

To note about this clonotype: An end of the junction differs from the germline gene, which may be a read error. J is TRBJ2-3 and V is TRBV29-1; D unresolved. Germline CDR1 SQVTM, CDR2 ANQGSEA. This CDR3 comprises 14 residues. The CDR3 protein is CNVSGTVASDTQYF. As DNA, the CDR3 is TGCAACGTTTCCGGAACAGTGGCGTCAGATACGCAGTATTTT.

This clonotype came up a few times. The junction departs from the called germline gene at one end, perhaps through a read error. CDR3 in amino acids: CASSFTGEYNEQLF. CDR3 in DNA: TGTGCCAGTAGTTTTACGGGAGAGTACAATGAGCAGCTCTTC. The chain employs TRBV28 and TRBJ2-1, with D possibly matching TRBD2 (6 bases). This CDR3 has 14 residues. The germline gives CDR1 MDHEN, CDR2 SYDVKM.